This TCR beta chain was profiled in a study of blood T cell repertoires in COVID-19. Whole-study context: T cells, B-cell-depleted T cells, or PBMCs provided the cDNA or gDNA that served as material.

Source study methods: The assay estimated nucleated cells by amplifying reference gene primers. The protocol was immunoSEQ multiplex PCR, while the TCRdb copy is restricted to in-frame clones and leaves out a portion. The D gene and trimming were derived from the DNA, and the V and J assignments and clone size from that table. Found here are almost 50,000 clones, 79% of them singletons; the top ten hold roughly 25%. V shed 4 bases and J shed 0 bases, with 10 bases lying between them. Germline V gene lookup returns CDR1 SGHTA and CDR2 FQGNSA. This CDR3 is built from 15 residues. The chain uses TRBV7-2 and TRBJ1-3; perhaps TRBD1 as D (5 bases). The source is a man aged 65 to 79 with acute or convalescent COVID-19. Sequencing was done on a sample of peripheral blood. The CDR3 nucleotides read TGTGCCAGCAGCTCAGCCAGGGCCTCTGGAAACACCATATATTTT. It yields the protein CASSSARASGNTIYF.